The rows below give T cell receptor beta chains drawn from one sample of a study of T cells in localized non-small cell lung cancer. Some clones are missing from TCRdb's copy, which holds only in-frame ones; the method was immunoSEQ multiplex PCR. This table holds about 5,400 clones, 35% to 45% found once. Here the sequenced sample was lung tumor tissue, taken before any cancer treatment. The receptors stem from a male donor older than 55 with stage I squamous cell lung carcinoma. CDR3s include the opening cysteine and the closing phenylalanine or tryptophan. The D gene is left open where the match is weak. Size is omitted from some rows. Given values are once, few, many or a class for expanded clones.

TRBJ2-4 . . TRBV9 CASSAAENIQYF TGTGCCAGCAGCGCGGCCGAAAACATTCAGTACTTC
TRBJ1-6 . . TRBV19 CASSISEDSPLHF TGTGCCAGTAGTATTAGTGAGGATTCACCCCTCCACTTT
TRBJ1-1 . few TRBV9 CASSSPNGPIEAFF TGTGCCAGCAGCTCCCCCAATGGACCGATTGAAGCTTTCTTT
TRBJ1-4 . medium-sized TRBV9 CASSVSAATNEKLFF TGTGCCAGCAGCGTAAGTGCAGCAACTAATGAAAAACTGTTTTTT
TRBJ1-6 . . TRBV18 CASSPIGDIGSPLHF TGTGCCAGCTCACCAATCGGGGATATCGGCTCACCCCTCCACTTT
TRBJ2-5 TRBD2 few TRBV7-6 CASSSSGAQETQYF TGTGCCAGCAGCTCTAGCGGGGCTCAAGAGACCCAGTACTTC
TRBJ1-3 . . TRBV28 CASSLRTPGNTIYF TGTGCCAGCAGTTTAAGAACGCCGGGAAACACCATATATTTT
TRBJ2-5 . . TRBV7-5 CASSVGGAEETQYF TGTGCCAGCAGCGTCGGGGGAGCCGAGGAGACCCAGTACTTC
TRBJ1-5 TRBD1 medium-sized TRBV6-8 CASSPGSQGGNQPQHF TGTGCCAGCAGTCCGGGCTCACAGGGGGGGAATCAGCCCCAGCATTTT
TRBJ1-2 . few TRBV9 CASSVSLNYGYTF TGTGCCAGCAGCGTATCATTGAACTATGGCTACACCTTC
TRBJ1-3 . . TRBV30 CAWSVVYSTGNTIYF TGTGCCTGGAGTGTCGTATACTCGACTGGAAACACCATATATTTT
TRBJ1-2 . . TRBV18 CASSTDGRNYGYTF TGTGCCAGCTCAACGGACGGACGCAACTATGGCTACACCTTC
TRBJ2-7 TRBD1 . TRBV19 CASSLDRGHEQYF TGTGCCAGCTCCCTTGACAGGGGCCACGAGCAGTACTTC
TRBJ1-5 . few TRBV15 CATSRDPREYQPQHF TGTGCCACCAGCAGAGATCCCAGGGAATATCAGCCCCAGCATTTT
TRBJ2-7 . . TRBV18 CASSPEGDEQYF TGTGCCAGCTCACCAGAGGGTGACGAGCAGTACTTC
TRBJ1-6 . . TRBV6-8 CASSYQGRPLHF TGTGCCAGCAGTTACCAGGGGCGGCCCCTCCACTTT
TRBJ1-3 . . TRBV14 CASSETGGRRTDTIYF TGTGCCAGCAGCGAGACTGGGGGGCGAAGGACGGACACCATATATTTT
TRBJ1-1 . . TRBV19 CASSPTVEVLGTEAFF TGTGCCAGTAGTCCCACCGTGGAGGTTTTGGGCACTGAAGCTTTCTTT
TRBJ1-2 . . TRBV30 CAWSRYFGYGYTF TGTGCCTGGAGTAGGTATTTCGGCTATGGCTACACCTTC
TRBJ2-6 . few TRBV2 CASSERAGANVLTF TGTGCCAGCAGTGAAAGAGCTGGGGCCAACGTCCTGACTTTC
TRBJ1-4 TRBD1 . TRBV15 CATRIDRAREKLFF TGTGCCACCAGGATCGACAGGGCTCGGGAAAAACTGTTTTTT
TRBJ2-7 . few TRBV6-8 CASTWNQFYEQYF TGTGCCAGCACTTGGAATCAGTTCTACGAGCAGTACTTC
TRBJ2-4 TRBD2 . TRBV19 CASSTPRGGPLLQYF TGTGCCAGTAGTACCCCCCGGGGGGGTCCATTGCTTCAGTACTTC
TRBJ2-1 . . TRBV28 CASSLSDGRNEQFF TGTGCCAGCAGTTTATCGGACGGTAGGAATGAGCAGTTCTTC
TRBJ1-4 . . TRBV2 CASSNRDIGEKLFF TGTGCCAGCAGCAACCGGGACATTGGTGAAAAACTGTTTTTT
TRBJ1-2 TRBD1 medium-sized TRBV6-8 CASRPGQSSGYTF TGTGCCAGCAGGCCGGGACAGTCTTCGGGCTACACCTTC
TRBJ1-6 TRBD1 few TRBV5-1 CASSLGGTGDFSPLHF TGCGCCAGCAGCTTGGGAGGGACAGGGGACTTTTCACCCCTCCACTTT
TRBJ1-1 . few TRBV11-3 CASSLVGAGQRTEAFF TGTGCCAGCAGCTTAGTAGGGGCAGGGCAGCGGACTGAAGCTTTCTTT
TRBJ2-3 . few TRBV30 CAWRTDFTDTQYF TGTGCCTGGAGGACGGACTTCACAGATACGCAGTATTTT
TRBJ1-1 . . TRBV6-8 CASSWGGRNTEAFF TGTGCCAGCAGTTGGGGCGGGAGGAACACTGAAGCTTTCTTT
TRBJ2-2 . . TRBV18 CASSPLLTGELFF TGTGCCAGCTCACCACTTTTAACAGGGGAGCTGTTTTTT
TRBJ1-3 TRBD1 few TRBV19 CASSSRQGVSGNTIYF TGTGCCAGTAGTAGTCGACAGGGAGTCTCTGGAAACACCATATATTTT
TRBJ1-2 . few TRBV6-7 CASSYGYGYTF TGTGCCAGCAGTTACGGGTATGGCTACACCTTC
TRBJ2-7 . . TRBV9 CASSRQRSSYEQYF TGTGCCAGCAGCCGACAGCGGTCCTCCTACGAGCAGTACTTC
TRBJ1-1 TRBD1 few TRBV15 CATSRDRTNTEAFF TGTGCCACCAGTAGGGACAGGACGAACACTGAAGCTTTCTTT
TRBJ2-3 TRBD2 medium-sized TRBV6-8 CASSDGGGGSDTQYF TGTGCCAGCAGTGACGGTGGCGGGGGGTCAGATACGCAGTATTTT
TRBJ1-6 . . TRBV6-8 CASRPSGSYNSPLHF TGTGCCAGCAGGCCCTCGGGGTCTTATAATTCACCCCTCCACTTT
TRBJ2-7 . . TRBV29-1 CSVGGKGQNLYEQYF TGCAGCGTTGGGGGAAAAGGACAGAACCTGTACGAGCAGTACTTC
TRBJ1-5 . . TRBV19 CASSPTQGLFSNQPQHF TGTGCCAGTAGTCCTACACAGGGACTTTTTAGCAATCAGCCCCAGCATTTT
TRBJ1-3 . medium-sized TRBV11-3 CASSTPGASGNTIYF TGTGCCAGCAGTACCCCCGGGGCCTCTGGAAACACCATATATTTT
TRBJ1-1 TRBD1 . TRBV11-3 CASTDPGTGHMNTEAFF TGTGCCAGCACCGATCCGGGGACAGGTCACATGAACACTGAAGCTTTCTTT
TRBJ2-3 . . TRBV2 CASRGGPSTDTQYF TGTGCCAGCAGGGGGGGGCCTAGCACAGATACGCAGTATTTT
TRBJ2-4 . few TRBV19 CASSIGPIQYF TGTGCCAGTAGTATCGGGCCCATTCAGTACTTC
TRBJ2-6 TRBD1 few TRBV6-4 CASNRDRAGANVLTF TGTGCCAGCAACCGAGACAGGGCTGGGGCCAACGTCCTGACTTTC
TRBJ1-5 . . TRBV9 CASAQEGQPQHF TGTGCCAGCGCACAGGAGGGACAGCCCCAGCATTTT
TRBJ2-5 TRBD2 medium-sized TRBV11-3 CASSHGGTILRETQYF TGTGCCAGCAGCCATGGGGGGACTATCTTGAGAGAGACCCAGTACTTC
TRBJ1-1 . few TRBV6-8 CASSETASNTEAFF TGTGCCAGCAGTGAGACAGCGTCGAACACTGAAGCTTTCTTT
TRBJ1-6 . . TRBV6-8 CASSYSMVDSPLHF TGTGCCAGCAGTTACTCTATGGTGGATTCACCCCTCCACTTT
TRBJ1-5 . . TRBV8-2 CASSLGGGRNQPQHF TGTGCCAGCAGTTTGGGAGGGGGCCGCAATCAGCCCCAGCATTTT
TRBJ1-2 . . TRBV5-1 CASSVGQRPENYGYTF TGCGCCAGCAGCGTTGGACAGCGCCCAGAAAACTATGGCTACACCTTC
TRBJ2-7 TRBD1 . TRBV6-8 CATGTVSYEQYF TGTGCCACCGGGACAGTCTCCTACGAGCAGTACTTC
TRBJ2-2 . few TRBV6-8 CAISQDRTYTGELFF TGTGCCATCAGCCAAGACAGGACCTACACCGGGGAGCTGTTTTTT
TRBJ1-4 . once TRBV18 CASSPTATNEKLFF TGTGCCAGCTCACCAACTGCAACTAATGAAAAACTGTTTTTT
TRBJ1-2 . . TRBV6-8 CASRPPGYYGYTF TGTGCCAGCAGACCCCCGGGATACTATGGCTACACCTTC
TRBJ2-3 . . TRBV5-1 CASSLSGTGDTDTQYF TGCGCCAGCAGCTTGTCCGGGACCGGAGACACAGATACGCAGTATTTT
TRBJ1-5 . . TRBV18 CASSPGPDPPQHF TGTGCCAGCTCACCAGGACCCGACCCGCCCCAGCATTTT
TRBJ1-1 . . TRBV28 CASSLPSGPYEAFF TGTGCCAGCAGTTTACCCTCGGGACCCTATGAAGCTTTCTTT
TRBJ1-1 TRBD1 . TRBV30 CAWATGQINTEAFF TGTGCCTGGGCTACGGGACAGATCAACACTGAAGCTTTCTTT
TRBJ2-1 . once TRBV6-8 CASSYSLPGGGNNEQFF TGTGCCAGCAGTTACTCGTTGCCGGGGGGCGGGAATAATGAGCAGTTCTTC